These T cell receptor beta chains were read from a single sample in a study of shared clonotypes between healthy human individuals. The protocol was immunoSEQ multiplex PCR, while the TCRdb copy is restricted to in-frame clones and leaves out a portion. The table has about 770,000 clones, approximately 77% seen once. Sequenced input: memory CD4+ T cells sorted from blood. The receptors were sampled from a woman in her twenties or thirties in good health. CDR3s include the opening cysteine and the closing phenylalanine or tryptophan. Fields, in order: CDR3 length, D gene, J gene, V gene, clone size, CDR3 protein, CDR3 DNA. The D gene is left open where the match is weak. Not every row has a clone size; where given, it reads once, few, many or a size class.

>11|.|TRBJ2-5|TRBV6-5|.
CASLGSGAQYF
TGTGCCAGCCTGGGGTCGGGGGCCCAGTACTTC
>14|.|TRBJ2-3|TRBV29-1|.
CSVVPGSFGDTQYF
TGCAGCGTTGTTCCCGGGAGTTTTGGAGATACGCAGTATTTT
>14|TRBD2|TRBJ2-1|TRBV12-5|.
CASGGLAGGNEQFF
TGTGCTAGTGGTGGACTAGCGGGAGGAAATGAGCAGTTCTTC
>15|TRBD1|TRBJ2-7|TRBV28|.
CASSPRQGHIHEQYF
TGTGCCAGCAGTCCCCGACAGGGCCACATCCACGAGCAGTACTTC
>18|TRBD2|TRBJ2-3|TRBV7-9|.
CATATSGRVETSTDTQYF
TGTGCCACCGCGACTAGCGGGAGGGTCGAGACCTCCACAGATACGCAGTATTTT
>12|.|TRBJ1-2|TRBV25-1|.
CASRGADYGYTF
TGTGCCAGCAGGGGCGCGGACTATGGCTACACCTTC
>17|TRBD1|TRBJ2-6|TRBV4-1|.
CASRQPTGDPGANVLTF
TGCGCCAGCAGACAACCAACAGGGGACCCTGGGGCCAACGTCCTGACTTTC
>16|TRBD2|TRBJ2-7|TRBV5-1|.
CASSFGTSGRNYEQYF
TGCGCCAGCAGCTTCGGGACTAGCGGACGGAACTACGAGCAGTACTTC
>16|TRBD2|TRBJ2-3|TRBV6-1|few
CASSEGQSGGSDTQYF
TGTGCCAGCAGTGAAGGACAGAGCGGGGGGTCAGATACGCAGTATTTT
>14|.|TRBJ2-7|TRBV19|few
CASSTQGGFNEQYF
TGTGCCAGTAGTACTCAGGGGGGTTTCAACGAGCAGTACTTC
>16|TRBD2|TRBJ2-2|TRBV7-2|.
CASSPHSGSGTGELFF
TGTGCCAGCAGCCCACATAGCGGGAGTGGCACCGGGGAGCTGTTTTTT
>16|.|TRBJ2-7|TRBV12-1|few
CASSFLPGLARHEQYF
TGTGCCAGCAGCTTTCTTCCGGGACTAGCCCGTCACGAGCAGTACTTC
>14|TRBD1|TRBJ1-4|TRBV27|.
CASRRQGSGEKLFF
TGTGCCAGCAGGCGACAGGGATCGGGCGAAAAACTGTTTTTT
>13|TRBD1|TRBJ1-1|TRBV6-6|.
CASRDRGATEAFF
TGTGCCAGCAGGGACAGGGGCGCCACTGAAGCTTTCTTT
>14|TRBD1|TRBJ2-7|TRBV11-2|.
CASSLEDRAYEQYF
TGTGCCAGCAGCTTAGAGGACAGGGCTTACGAGCAGTACTTC
>16|.|TRBJ2-7|TRBV7-5|.
CVRSSGLAGVTYEQYF
TGTGTCAGAAGCTCTGGACTAGCGGGTGTAACCTACGAGCAGTACTTC
>15|.|TRBJ2-5|TRBV2|.
CASSEARRGVQTQYF
TGTGCCAGCAGTGAAGCCAGGAGGGGGGTTCAGACCCAGTACTTC
>18|TRBD2|TRBJ2-1|TRBV15|.
CATSRRASGPVSYNEQFF
TGTGCCACCAGCCGACGCGCTAGCGGGCCCGTCTCCTACAATGAGCAGTTCTTC
>14|.|TRBJ1-4|TRBV6-1|.
CASSESVSPEKLFF
TGTGCCAGCAGTGAAAGTGTCAGCCCCGAAAAACTGTTTTTT
>14|.|TRBJ1-5|TRBV28|.
CASGGGISNQPQHF
TGTGCCAGCGGGGGGGGCATTAGCAATCAGCCCCAGCATTTT
>15|TRBD1|TRBJ1-2|TRBV19|.
CASSIVGQGMTGYTF
TGTGCCAGTAGTATTGTGGGACAGGGGATGACGGGCTACACCTTC
>14|TRBD2|TRBJ2-3|TRBV9|.
CATSRAGESDTQYF
TGTGCCACCTCGAGGGCGGGAGAATCGGATACGCAGTATTTT
>15|.|TRBJ1-2|TRBV6-1|.
CASSALRSTVGGYTF
TGTGCCAGCAGTGCCCTGAGGAGCACGGTCGGCGGCTACACCTTC
>12|.|TRBJ1-1|TRBV10-3|once
CAIRTVDTEAFF
TGTGCCATCCGGACGGTAGACACTGAAGCTTTCTTT
>13|.|TRBJ2-3|TRBV7-6|.
CASSSGRGETQYF
TGTGCCAGCAGCTCCGGTCGCGGAGAGACGCAGTATTTT
>14|.|TRBJ2-7|TRBV27|.
CASRYRVFDYEQYF
TGTGCCAGCAGGTACAGGGTATTCGACTACGAGCAGTACTTC
>14|.|TRBJ2-7|TRBV5-1|.
CASSPSRAYYEQYF
TGCGCCAGCAGCCCATCTAGAGCCTACTACGAGCAGTACTTC
>17|TRBD1|TRBJ1-3|TRBV19|.
CASSIDSDRGLRNTIYF
TGTGCCAGTAGTATAGACTCCGACAGGGGGCTAAGAAACACCATATATTTT
>15|.|TRBJ1-1|TRBV5-4|.
CASSFGRGVPGEAFF
TGTGCCAGCAGCTTTGGGCGAGGGGTTCCGGGTGAAGCTTTCTTT
>16|TRBD2|TRBJ2-5|TRBV5-4|.
CASSPVGAGYGETQYF
TGTGCCAGCAGCCCCGTAGGAGCGGGATATGGAGAGACCCAGTACTTC
>15|.|TRBJ2-3|TRBV11-2|once
CASSLDRGSTDTQYF
TGTGCCAGCAGCTTAGACAGAGGTAGCACAGATACGCAGTATTTT
>15|.|TRBJ2-7|TRBV23-1|.
CASTSGGALDHEQYF
TGCGCCAGCACCTCAGGAGGGGCACTTGATCACGAGCAGTACTTC
>15|TRBD1|TRBJ1-3|TRBV5-4|.
CASSRDRGDGNTIYF
TGTGCCAGCAGTCGGGACAGGGGAGATGGAAACACCATATATTTT
>14|TRBD1|TRBJ1-4|TRBV27|once
CASSFRGANEKLFF
TGTGCCAGCAGTTTCAGGGGGGCGAATGAAAAACTGTTTTTT
>16|.|TRBJ2-1|TRBV11-3|.
CASSLRGGAGVNEQFF
TGTGCCAGCAGCTTACGGGGCGGGGCAGGGGTCAATGAGCAGTTCTTC
>13|.|TRBJ2-3|TRBV7-2|many
CASSLTNGDTQYF
TGTGCCAGCAGCTTAACTAATGGTGATACGCAGTATTTT
>13|.|TRBJ1-4|TRBV11-2|.
CASSLEGYEKLFF
TGTGCCAGCAGCTTAGAGGGTTATGAAAAACTGTTTTTT
>15|.|TRBJ1-2|TRBV5-1|.
CASSYSPLSDYGYTF
TGCGCCAGCAGCTACTCTCCCTTGTCGGACTATGGCTACACCTTC
>17|.|TRBJ2-3|TRBV5-4|.
CASSLAQGGFSTDTQYF
TGTGCCAGCAGCTTGGCGCAGGGGGGTTTTAGCACAGATACGCAGTATTTT
>14|TRBD2|TRBJ2-2|TRBV2|few
CASREREGGGELFF
TGTGCCAGCAGAGAGCGGGAGGGAGGCGGGGAGCTGTTTTTT
>18|.|TRBJ2-6|TRBV7-6|many
CASSLVRGQSSGANVLTF
TGTGCCAGCAGCTTAGTTCGAGGACAGTCCTCTGGGGCCAACGTCCTGACTTTC
>17|.|TRBJ2-7|TRBV5-1|once
CASTLEGPGYFGYEQYF
TGCGCCAGCACCCTGGAGGGGCCTGGATACTTCGGGTACGAGCAGTACTTC
>18|TRBD1|TRBJ1-5|TRBV30|.
CAWSVPRTGVYSNQPQHF
TGTGCCTGGAGTGTACCCAGGACAGGGGTCTATAGCAATCAGCCCCAGCATTTT
>12|.|TRBJ1-1|TRBV7-2|.
CASGGGSGEAFF
TGTGCCAGCGGGGGGGGTAGTGGTGAAGCTTTCTTT
>15|.|TRBJ2-1|TRBV7-2|.
CASSQSRTTNNEQFF
TGTGCCAGCAGCCAGTCCCGGACTACAAACAATGAGCAGTTCTTC
>15|TRBD1|TRBJ2-3|TRBV10-2|.
CASRSGTGSTDTQYF
TGCGCCAGCAGGTCCGGGACAGGGAGCACAGATACGCAGTATTTT
>15|TRBD2|TRBJ2-1|TRBV6-1|.
CASSPRTSGSNEQFF
TGTGCCAGCAGCCCCAGGACTAGCGGGAGTAATGAGCAGTTCTTC
>16|.|TRBJ2-2|TRBV5-1|.
CASSPRSGSNTGELFF
TGCGCCAGCAGCCCCAGGAGCGGATCGAACACCGGGGAGCTGTTTTTT
>17|TRBD2|TRBJ2-5|TRBV5-1|.
CASSLAGPSGVQETQYF
TGCGCCAGCAGCTTGGCCGGGCCTAGCGGGGTCCAAGAGACCCAGTACTTC
>13|.|TRBJ1-1|TRBV6-6|.
CASSGHMNTEAFF
TGTGCCAGCAGTGGACATATGAACACTGAAGCTTTCTTT
>17|TRBD1|TRBJ1-2|TRBV4-2|.
CASSQDEPGQGVYGYTF
TGTGCCAGCAGCCAAGATGAACCGGGACAGGGTGTTTATGGCTACACCTTC
>14|.|TRBJ1-2|TRBV18|.
CASSPRSENYGYTF
TGTGCCAGCTCACCACGGTCAGAGAACTATGGCTACACCTTC